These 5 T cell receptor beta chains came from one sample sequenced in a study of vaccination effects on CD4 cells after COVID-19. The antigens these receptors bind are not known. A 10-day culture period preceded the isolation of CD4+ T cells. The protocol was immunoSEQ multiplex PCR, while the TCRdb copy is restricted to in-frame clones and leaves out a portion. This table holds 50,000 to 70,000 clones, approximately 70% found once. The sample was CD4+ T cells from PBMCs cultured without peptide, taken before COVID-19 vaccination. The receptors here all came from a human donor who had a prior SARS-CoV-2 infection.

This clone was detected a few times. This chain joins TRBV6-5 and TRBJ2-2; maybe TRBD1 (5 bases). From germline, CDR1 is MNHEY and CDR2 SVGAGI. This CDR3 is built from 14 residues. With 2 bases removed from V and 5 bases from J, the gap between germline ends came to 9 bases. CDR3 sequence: CASSYTGGTGELFF. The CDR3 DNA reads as TGTGCCAGCAGTTACACAGGTGGAACCGGGGAGCTGTTTTTT.

The CDR3 spells CASSQGMGYLYF. CDR3 coding DNA: TGTGCCAGCAGCCAGGGAATGGGGTATCTGTATTTT. V usage is TRBV3-1 (or the pseudogene TRBV3-2) and J usage is TRBJ2-3; D ambiguous. The V gene's germline CDR1 is LGHDT and CDR2 YNNKEL (reference sequence). V lost 3 bases and J lost 14, with 15 bases in between. CDR3 length: 12 residues.

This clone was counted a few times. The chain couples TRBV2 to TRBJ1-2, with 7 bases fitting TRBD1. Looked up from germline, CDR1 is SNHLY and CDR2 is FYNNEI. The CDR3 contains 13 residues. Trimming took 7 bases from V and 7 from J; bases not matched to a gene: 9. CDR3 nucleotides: TGTGCCAGCAAAGACAGGGCGGTCTCTGGCTACACCTTC. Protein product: CASKDRAVSGYTF. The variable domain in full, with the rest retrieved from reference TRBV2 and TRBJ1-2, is EPEVTQTPSHQVTQMGQEVILRCVPISNHLYFYWYRQILGQKVEFLVSFYNNEISEKSEIFDDQFSVERPDGSNFTLKIRSTKLEDSAMYFCASKDRAVSGYTFGSGTRLTVV.

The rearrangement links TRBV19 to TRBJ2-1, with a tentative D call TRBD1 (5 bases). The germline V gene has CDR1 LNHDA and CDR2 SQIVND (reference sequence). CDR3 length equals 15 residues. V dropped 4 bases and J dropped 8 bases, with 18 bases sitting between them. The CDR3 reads CASSRTPSPVDEQFF. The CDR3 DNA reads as TGTGCCAGTAGTAGGACACCTTCGCCTGTCGATGAGCAGTTCTTC. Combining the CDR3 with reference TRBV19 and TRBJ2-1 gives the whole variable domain DGGITQSPKYLFRKEGQNVTLSCEQNLNHDAMYWYRQDPGQGLRLIYYSQIVNDFQKGDIAEGYSVSREKKESFPLTVTSAQKNPTAFYLCASSRTPSPVDEQFFGPGTRLTVL.

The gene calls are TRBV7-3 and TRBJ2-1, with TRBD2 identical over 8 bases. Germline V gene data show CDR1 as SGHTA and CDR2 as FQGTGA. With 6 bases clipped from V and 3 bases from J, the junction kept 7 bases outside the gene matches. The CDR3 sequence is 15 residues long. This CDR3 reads CASSFTSGDYNEQFF. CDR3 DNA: TGTGCCAGCAGTTTTACTAGCGGAGACTACAATGAGCAGTTCTTC.